This TCR beta chain is drawn from a study of cytomegalovirus exposure and HLA in healthy donors (dated by TCRdb to about 2017). Background on the whole study: An earlier analysis of around 600 of the donors reported about 250 Gb of sequence data and 100 million to 140 million unique TCR beta sequences from about 179 million T cells. An early release that covered about 600 HLA-typed donors contained around 300 gigabases of sequencing data and tens of millions of unique TCR sequences. Of the approximately 400 genotyped donors, approximately 81% were placed in the genetic ancestry cluster associated with self-reported Caucasian donors. The study was designed to test whether signatures of past pathogen exposure could be identified by cataloging public T cell receptors. The T cell repertoires of about 700 subjects were profiled by immunosequencing and related to cytomegalovirus serostatus. Along with the approximately 650-subject first cohort, a separate validation cohort of roughly 110 different subjects was used. To predict cytomegalovirus infection status, the study brought together high-throughput TCR immunosequencing, statistical association of individual TCRs with disease status, and machine learning. A later analysis re-examined previously published TCR beta repertoires from roughly 650 donors and added high-resolution HLA genotyping to investigate patterns of TCR occurrence. The later analysis used no new phenotypic data to find candidate immune exposures, relying instead on TCR beta sequences and their occurrence across donors. To decide whether each TCR beta V gene segment behaved as functional or pseudogenic, an earlier analysis of some 600 of the donors relied on high-throughput TCR beta sequencing. Donor age, sex, ethnicity and CMV serostatus were collected together with the repertoire data. A later genetic analysis used genome-wide SNP genotypes for about 60% of the 666 donors, treating that subset as a discovery cohort. All discovery cohort repertoires had been generated on a single sequencing platform. Class I and class II HLA loci were covered by the typing at four-digit resolution. Typing coverage differed by locus: A, B, C, DRB1 and DQB1 were typed in roughly 620-630 donors, DQA1 in 500 to 550, DPA1 in approximately 610, and DPB1 in 472. Roughly five DR-DQ haplotypes were treated as single units for association and clustering because of strong linkage in the cohort. Among roughly 400 genotyped donors of the cohort, an average of roughly 230,000 unique TCR beta nucleotide sequences was sequenced per donor, of which 15% to 20% were non-productive.

About this clone itself: The specificity of this receptor is unknown. No base quality information exists; no much larger clone differs at one position.

In total, approximately 610 healthy bone marrow donors made up the cohort. All cohort members were sampled while nominally healthy, although unrecorded immune exposures were likely present. The donor was CMV seronegative and belonged to the group of over 300 seronegative cohort members. A peripheral blood sample was collected from each donor, and TCR beta sequencing was performed on peripheral blood mononuclear cells. The Qiagen DNeasy Blood Extraction Kit was used to extract genomic DNA from the blood cell samples. Study-wide findings and limitations: A further reported finding was that TCR beta sequences accurately predicted the HLA-A and HLA-B alleles for most subjects in the first cohort. In a later genetic analysis, fewer N-insertions in productive TCRs were reported among donors in an Asian-associated ancestry cluster than the roughly 700-donor mean. A total of 150 to 200 TCR beta chains were listed by the study as associated with cytomegalovirus. An earlier analysis of approximately 570 of the donors showed that most TCR beta V segments appeared in productive rearrangements either about 87% or about 30% of the time, which broadly matched IMGT annotations. Some IMGT-functional V segments, including TRBV6-2 and TRBV6-3, could not be distinguished by the 87-base-pair reads and were therefore excluded. Linkage disequilibrium might explain the correlated functional status among segregating V segments, but an unknown experimental factor could not be ruled out. In this cohort, only TCR beta chains were sequenced, and detectable features were limited by the absence of alpha or paired-chain data. Several of the top co-occurrence clusters appeared to be linked to parvovirus B19, influenza, CMV and Epstein-Barr virus, according to a later analysis. In a later analysis, most CMV-associated TCR beta chains were found to appear HLA-restricted, with HLA associations seemingly driven largely by CMV exposure. In a later genetic analysis, a missense DCLRE1C variant was associated with V-gene and J-gene trimming of TCR beta chains, and the association was replicated in an independent cohort. The classifier was reported to diagnose cytomegalovirus status with high specificity and sensitivity in both the original and validation cohorts. Specific HLA alleles were associated with 15,000 to 20,000 TCR beta sequences at a false discovery rate of 0.05 in a later analysis. Strong co-occurrence of HLA alleles, especially DR and DQ, made assigning TCR associations to individual alleles difficult. For the cohort, immune exposure information was limited to CMV serostatus. In a later analysis, HLA-associated TCR beta chains showed more clonal expansion and lower generation probabilities than non-associated chains that were equally common. In vitro tests confirmed that a few of the cytomegalovirus-associated TCR beta chains recognize cytomegalovirus antigens. Roughly uniform sequencing depth across donors was assumed in presence/absence analyses, although this assumption may not hold. Because HLA typing was unavailable for some donors at each locus, only the typed subset was used in association tests. A cluster of highly shared sequence variants was judged likely to be a technical artifact of the sequencing pipeline. It was suggested by the authors that the approach could potentially be generalized to other disease states and immunological phenotypes. Most TCR sequences were seen in very few donors, while some public TCRs were found in many individuals. Because counts were too low, 15 or so rarely observed V segments, including chromosome 9 orphons, were excluded from the earlier analysis of 587 of the donors. According to a later analysis, TCR association rates differed among HLA loci, with DRB1 alleles showing the most associated TCRs and HLA-C alleles showing the fewest.

Including the terminal cysteine and phenylalanine, the CDR3 comprises 17 residues. Of all the DNA, just the CDR3 is kept, 51 bases in frame from base 1. Relative to germline, V is missing 6 bases and J is missing 0 bases, with 4 bases of the junction outside any gene match. CDR1 SNHLY and CDR2 FYNNEI are derived from the germline V gene. The receptor library was made with the immunoSEQ multiplex PCR assay. The multiplex PCR relied on a mix of 60 forward primers for TCR Vbeta segments and 13 reverse primers for TCR Jbeta segments. Amplification of the CDR3 region of rearranged TCR beta genes was performed with a multiplex PCR assay on genomic DNA. Amplified TCR beta libraries were sequenced as 87-base-pair reads on the Illumina HiSeq System. The study's processing was this. A later analysis tallied 75 million to 95 million unique TCR beta chains across the 666 repertoires, and some 12 million of those chains were shared by two or more donors. Raw reads were error-corrected and collapsed into unique sequences by a nearest-neighbor algorithm in which closely related sequences were merged to remove PCR and sequencing errors. Alignment of CDR3 sequences to IMGT reference sequences was used to assign V, D and J gene segments. For a sequence to be retained, a match of at least six nucleotides was required to both a V gene segment and a J gene segment. Rearrangements were called productive when the CDR3 lacked stop codons and stayed in frame with V and J; all others were non-productive. Following IMGT convention, CDR3 was defined as the stretch from the second conserved V-encoded cysteine to the conserved J-encoded phenylalanine. The earlier analysis of more than 450 of the donors excluded sequences that lacked an unambiguous match to a single V gene segment. In an earlier analysis of 587 of the donors, V segments were called functional above 56.7% productive rearrangements and were called segregating when the between-donor standard deviation exceeded 5%. A statistical classification framework was built for diagnosing cytomegalovirus status from the catalog of TCR beta chain sequences. In a later analysis, TCR nucleotide sequences were compared against IMGT/GENE-DB human TR gene sequences so that V and J genes could be assigned. In a later analysis, CDR3 sequences and most-parsimonious VDJ recombination scenarios were assigned using the TCRdist pipeline. In a later analysis, each TCR beta chain was defined by its CDR3 amino acid sequence together with its V-gene family, and reads lacking a unique V-gene family were excluded. In a later analysis, fewer than 600 highly shared, low-generation-probability nucleotide sequences were removed to address suspected cross-contamination and a sequencing artifact. In a later analysis, a clonal expansion index for each public chain was calculated from normalized within-repertoire ranks of inferred template counts. In a later analysis, generation probabilities were computed with a VDJ recombination model fitted to out-of-frame rearrangements, and the resulting probabilities were checked against IGoR. Hypergeometric tests were used in a later analysis to score TCR-TCR, TCR-HLA and TCR-CMV co-occurrence, with a repertoire-size bias correction applied to the TCR pairs. In a later analysis, false discovery rates were estimated by permuting HLA or CMV assignments 20 times. In a later analysis, co-occurring TCRs were grouped using DBSCAN, and TCRdist sequence similarity was added for clustering within HLA-allele-positive subsets. Repertoires with fewer than 30,000 or more than 120,000 public chains were left out of co-occurrence clustering, as were a handful of repertoires with anomalous nucleotide sharing. Not all clones reach the TCRdb copy of this immuneACCESS table, which keeps in-frame sequences only. Checked studies attribute under half of the gap to unresolved V genes and leave the rest unexplained. From that table come the V and J calls and clone size; the DNA was used to work out D and trimming. The sample includes about 170,000 clones, with 82% observed a single time. Jointly, the top ten make up approximately 1.6% of the sample.

The TCR originated in a male donor in good health and CMV-seronegative. Source material: PBMCs. Here the chain combines TRBV2 and TRBJ2-6; 11 bases in the junction line up with TRBD1. The CDR3 in this case is CASSRTGGGSGANVLTF. The nucleotides are TGTGCCAGCAGCCGGACAGGGGGCGGCTCTGGGGCCAACGTCCTGACTTTC.